The 20 T cell receptor beta chains reported below all come from one sample, sequenced in a study of blood T cell repertoires in COVID-19. Sequencing used immunoSEQ multiplex PCR; TCRdb keeps in-frame clones, though not all of them. Of 150,000 to 200,000 clones in the sample, 75% to 80% are singletons; the top ten hold roughly 28%. The sample taken for sequencing was peripheral blood. Receptors originate from a woman between 70 and 85 years old with acute or convalescent COVID-19.

V usage is TRBV30 and J usage is TRBJ1-5, with 9 bases identical to TRBD1. The CDR3 is 14 residues long. Germline CDR1 and CDR2: GTSNPN and SVGIG (reference sequence). Unmatched junction bases numbered 6, after V lost 5 bases and J lost 4 bases. The CDR3 DNA reads TGTGCCTGGTGGACAGGGGCTGTTAATCAGCCCCAGCATTTT. Its translation is CAWWTGAVNQPQHF.

The chain carries TRBV13 and TRBJ1-1; TRBD1 might be the D (6 bases). The CDR3 is 16 residues long. V lost 6 bases and J lost 1, with 18 bases in between. Germline V gives CDR1 PRHDT, CDR2 FYEKMQ (reference sequence). The CDR3 is CASSPGGGSPNTEAFF. CDR3 nucleotides: TGTGCCAGCAGTCCCGGGGGGGGCTCCCCGAACACTGAAGCTTTCTTT.

V is TRBV5-4 and J is TRBJ2-5; TRBD2 matches at 9 bases. The V and J ends lost 3 bases and 5 bases, in that order; junction bases with no gene match: 8. Germline CDR1 is SGHNT and CDR2 is YYREEE (reference sequence). The CDR3 length is 15 residues. The CDR3 DNA reads TGTGCCAGCAGCTCTGTTAGCGGGAGTAGTGAGACCCAGTACTTC. It yields the protein CASSSVSGSSETQYF.

V gene TRBV24-1 combines with J gene TRBJ2-1; 15 bases agree with TRBD2. V lost 4 bases to trimming and J lost 8 bases; unmatched junction nucleotides: 5. The CDR3 contains 16 residues. Germline loops: CDR1 KGHDR, CDR2 SFDVKD. The CDR3 reads CATSDIGLAGGHEQFF. The CDR3 coding sequence is TGTGCCACCAGTGACATAGGACTAGCGGGAGGGCATGAGCAGTTCTTC.

The chain joins TRBV10-1 to TRBJ2-3, with a possible D match to TRBD2 (6 bases). The CDR3 loop spans 13 amino acids. V dropped 7 bases and J dropped 9 bases, with 17 bases sitting between them. CDR1 and CDR2 from the germline V gene are WNHNN and SYGVQD (reference sequence). The CDR3 DNA reads TGCGCCAGCACCGGAACGGAGGGCGCGACGCAGTATTTT. Amino acid sequence: CASTGTEGATQYF.

The J gene is TRBJ1-2, the V gene TRBV5-1; TRBD1 agrees at 7 bases. Losses at the gene ends were 4 bases for V and 5 bases for J; bases not matched to a gene: 17. The germline V gene encodes CDR1 SGHRS and CDR2 YFSETQ. This CDR3 contains 17 residues. CDR3 region: CASSPEVQGISNYGYTF. For the CDR3, the DNA is TGCGCCAGCAGCCCGGAGGTACAGGGGATCTCAAATTATGGCTACACCTTC. Full variable domain (outside the CDR3, taken from reference TRBV5-1 and TRBJ1-2): KAGVTQTPRYLIKTRGQQVTLSCSPISGHRSVSWYQQTPGQGLQFLFEYFSETQRNKGNFPGRFSGRQFSNSRSEMNVSTLELGDSALYLCASSPEVQGISNYGYTFGSGTRLTVV.

For the CDR3, the DNA is TGTGCCAGCAGTTCTCACATGCTCGTCCCTTTGAACACTGAAGCTTTCTTT. Protein: CASSSHMLVPLNTEAFF. The chain uses TRBV5-8 and TRBJ1-1; no clear D gene. Trimming cost V 5 bases and J 0 bases, with 20 bases left between them. In germline, CDR1 is SGHTS, CDR2 YDEGEE. The CDR3 has 17 residues.

V gene TRBV3-1 (or the pseudogene TRBV3-2) combines with J gene TRBJ1-1; tentative D call: TRBD1 (6 bases). Germline V gene data show CDR1 as LGHDT and CDR2 as YNNKEL (reference sequence). V shed 2 bases and J shed 1 base, with 14 bases lying between them. The CDR3 covers 16 residues. The DNA for the CDR3 is TGTGCCAGCAGCCAATTTAGACAGGTGGGGAACACTGAAGCTTTCTTT. It is translated as CASSQFRQVGNTEAFF.

The genes are TRBV19 and TRBJ1-1; 7 bases align to TRBD1. The ends lost 4 bases at V and 1 base at J; junction bases unmatched: 9. CDR3 size: 16 residues. Germline V CDR1 and CDR2: LNHDA, SQIVND (reference sequence). The CDR3 sequence: CASSTGGGAGNTEAFF. The CDR3 DNA is TGTGCCAGTAGTACTGGAGGGGGCGCGGGGAACACTGAAGCTTTCTTT.

The chain carries TRBV9 and TRBJ2-1, with a tentative D call TRBD1 (6 bases). The CDR3 is 15 amino acids. From germline, CDR1 is SGDLS and CDR2 YYNGEE. V was clipped by 3 bases and J by 2 bases, with 12 bases between them. This chain's CDR3 is CASSETGTPYNEQFF. CDR3 DNA sequence: TGTGCCAGCAGCGAAACAGGGACCCCCTACAATGAGCAGTTCTTC.

This clone was seen once. The chain uses TRBV7-8 and TRBJ1-6; D ambiguous. Germline V gene data show CDR1 as SGHVS and CDR2 as FQNEAQ. CDR3 length: 15 amino acids. V shed 0 bases and J shed 7 bases, with 10 bases lying between them. CDR3 residues: CASSLAVQPNSPLHF. Written as DNA, the CDR3 is TGTGCCAGCAGCTTAGCGGTACAGCCAAATTCACCCCTCCACTTT.

Only a few counts were recorded for this clone. The chain employs TRBV29-1 and TRBJ2-2, with D maybe TRBD1 (6 bases). Germline V gene sequence: CDR1 SQVTM, CDR2 ANQGSEA. This CDR3 comprises 13 residues. The ends were cut back, 3 bases at V and 1 base at J, with 6 bases in the middle. DNA of the CDR3: TGCAGCGTTGACAGGGGGAACACCGGGGAGCTGTTTTTT. Translated: CSVDRGNTGELFF.

The gene calls are TRBV30 and TRBJ1-6; D is possibly TRBD1 (6 bases). The germline CDR1 and CDR2 sequences are GTSNPN and SVGIG (reference sequence). V was shortened by 4 bases and J by 3 bases, with 10 bases between the two germline ends. The CDR3 covers 14 residues. CDR3 sequence: CAWNLGGYNSPLHF. CDR3 DNA sequence: TGTGCCTGGAACCTAGGGGGCTATAATTCACCCCTCCACTTT.

This clone was detected a few times. The genes are TRBV5-1 and TRBJ2-2, with TRBD1 matching 7 bases. The V and J ends lost 3 bases and 0 bases, in that order; junction bases with no gene match: 5. Germline CDR1 and CDR2: SGHRS and YFSETQ. The CDR3 is made up of 16 amino acids. As DNA, the CDR3 is TGCGCCAGCAGCTGGGGACAGACTACGAACACCGGGGAGCTGTTTTTT. This gives the protein CASSWGQTTNTGELFF.

The chain carries TRBV29-1 and TRBJ2-5; TRBD1 matches 9 bases. The V and J ends lost 4 bases and 6 bases, in that order; junction bases with no gene match: 9. Germline-derived CDR1 and CDR2 are SQVTM and ANQGSEA. The CDR3 runs 14 residues. The CDR3 region is CSVGGTGFQQTQYF. For the CDR3, the DNA is TGCAGCGTTGGAGGGACAGGGTTTCAACAGACCCAGTACTTC.

The chain recombines TRBV14 with TRBJ1-6; D may be TRBD1 (5 bases). CDR3 length: 15 amino acids. Trimming pared 1 base from V and 10 bases from J, leaving 14 bases between. CDR1 is SGHDN and CDR2 is FVKESK in the germline V gene. The CDR3 region is CASSQGGGGGSPLHF. In DNA form, the CDR3 reads TGTGCCAGCAGCCAAGGAGGCGGGGGGGGATCACCCCTCCACTTT.

The rearrangement links TRBV4-1 to TRBJ1-5; D uncertain. V lost 0 bases to trimming and J lost 3 bases, with 21 bases between them. This CDR3 has 19 amino acids. The germline CDR1 and CDR2 sequences are MGHRA and YSYEKL. This CDR3 is CASSQDLGRDIGINQPQHF. The CDR3 DNA sequence: TGCGCCAGCAGCCAAGACTTAGGGAGAGATATCGGAATCAATCAGCCCCAGCATTTT.

The chain links TRBV7-9 to TRBJ2-1, with D tentatively TRBD2 (5 bases). Germline CDR1 is SEHNR and CDR2 is FQNEAQ (reference sequence). This CDR3 is built from 19 residues. With 2 bases removed from V and 0 bases from J, the gap between germline ends came to 20 bases. The CDR3 DNA reads TGTGCCAGCAGCTTAAACTGGCAAGGGTACACTAGCTCCTACAATGAGCAGTTCTTC. Protein sequence: CASSLNWQGYTSSYNEQFF.

This chain connects TRBV7-2 to TRBJ1-2; tentative D call: TRBD1 (5 bases). The CDR3 consists of 15 residues. CDR1 and CDR2 (germline): SGHTA, FQGNSA. V lost 2 bases to trimming and J lost 4 bases, with 14 bases between them. The chain's CDR3 is CASSLRGGGAYGYTF. The CDR3 nucleotides read TGTGCCAGCAGCTTAAGGGGAGGAGGTGCCTATGGCTACACCTTC.

CDR3 nucleotides: TGTGCCAGCAGCTCTGCCCGGCTAGCGGGTAATGAGCAGTTCTTC. It specifies CASSSARLAGNEQFF. The chain combines TRBV11-2 with TRBJ2-1; 8 nucleotides align to TRBD2. The V segment lost 4 bases and the J segment 7 bases; nucleotides outside the gene matches: 9. The germline CDR1 and CDR2 sequences are SGHAT and FQNNGV. The CDR3 is made up of 15 amino acids.